Presented here are 18 T cell receptor beta chains from one specimen sequenced in a study of shared clonotypes between healthy human individuals (TCRdb year 2020). Preparation of the library involved the immunoSEQ multiplex PCR assay. TCRdb holds this immuneACCESS table with in-frame rearrangements only. Some clones are missing; in checked studies, unresolved V genes explain under half, and the rest has no known cause. The sample table shows about 2.1 million clones, and roughly 95% are seen once. The ten largest account for 1.5% to 2% of the sample. CD8 naive samples were CD45RO-negative cells positively selected for CCR7, giving a CD45RA+CCR7+ population that excluded TemRA cells. Sequencing used naive CD8+ T cells from PBMCs. The label giving this sample's cell subset or site can be read as: CD45RA+CCR7+. Receptors originate from a man younger than 35 in good health. Some clones in this sample may be carry-over from other donors' samples.

CDR3 in amino acids: CAWGLGTGGDGYTF. The CDR3 region has the DNA TGTGCCTGGGGTCTCGGGACAGGGGGAGATGGCTACACCTTC. The chain recombines TRBV30 with TRBJ1-2; 11 bases map to TRBD1. Losses at the gene ends were 5 bases for V and 6 bases for J; bases not matched to a gene: 8. This CDR3 comprises 14 residues. The germline V gene has CDR1 GTSNPN and CDR2 SVGIG (reference sequence).

This clone has a single count. V is TRBV5-6 and J is TRBJ2-1; D may be TRBD1 or TRBD2 (5 bases each). Per the germline V gene, CDR1 is SGHDT and CDR2 is YYEEEE. The ends were cut back, 4 bases at V and 6 bases at J, with 17 bases in the middle. The CDR3 totals 15 residues. The CDR3 DNA reads as TGTGCCAGCAGCCTCGGGACCCCTAATTCCAATGAGCAGTTCTTC. Its protein product is CASSLGTPNSNEQFF.

CDR3 nucleotide sequence: TGTGCCAGCAGCTTAAACCGGCCAGGGCCACCCTACGAGCAGTACTTC. It is translated as CASSLNRPGPPYEQYF. This chain links TRBV7-3 with TRBJ2-7, with D tentatively TRBD1 (5 bases). Trimming cost V 1 base and J 2 bases, with 15 bases left between them. This CDR3 is 16 amino acids long. Germline V CDR1 and CDR2: SGHTA, FQGTGA.

This chain links TRBV28 with TRBJ2-1; D perhaps matches TRBD2 (7 bases). The CDR3 sequence is 14 residues long. The germline V gene encodes CDR1 MDHEN and CDR2 SYDVKM. Here the CDR3 DNA reads TGTGCGACCACCCGGGGCCTGGGGGGGCATGAGCAGTTCTTC. This encodes CATTRGLGGHEQFF.

The rearrangement links TRBV15 to TRBJ1-5; D may be TRBD1 (6 bases). Germline CDR1 and CDR2: LNHNV and YYDKDF (reference sequence). CDR3 size: 16 residues. V was clipped by 1 base and J by 4 bases, with 14 bases between them. CDR3 coding DNA: TGTGCCACCAGCAGAGGCCCCACAGGGCAAAATCAGCCCCAGCATTTT. As protein: CATSRGPTGQNQPQHF.

V is TRBV6-5 and J is TRBJ2-7; possibly TRBD2 for D (6 bases). This CDR3 has 14 residues. The V gene's germline CDR1 is MNHEY and CDR2 SVGAGI. The V and J ends lost 4 bases and 6 bases respectively, with 16 bases between them. CDR3: CASSWSSGTGEQYF. CDR3 coding DNA: TGTGCCAGCAGTTGGAGTAGCGGAACGGGCGAGCAGTACTTC.

The J gene is TRBJ2-1, the V gene TRBV2; TRBD2 matches at 12 bases. V was clipped by 4 bases and J by 4 bases; unmatched bases: 5. The germline V gene encodes CDR1 SNHLY and CDR2 FYNNEI. The CDR3 loop spans 16 amino acids. CDR3 sequence (DNA): TGTGCCAGCAGTGTGGCAGGACTAGCGGGGTACAATGAGCAGTTCTTC. Protein sequence: CASSVAGLAGYNEQFF. Looking up the rest from reference TRBV2 and TRBJ2-1 gives the full variable domain: EPEVTQTPSHQVTQMGQEVILRCVPISNHLYFYWYRQILGQKVEFLVSFYNNEISEKSEIFDDQFSVERPDGSNFTLKIRSTKLEDSAMYFCASSVAGLAGYNEQFFGPGTRLTVL.

This chain joins TRBV13 and TRBJ2-6; D uncertain. The CDR3 length is 14 residues. Trimming removed 2 bases at V and 12 bases at J, with 14 bases between. Germline lookup yields CDR1 PRHDT and CDR2 FYEKMQ (reference sequence). The CDR3 is CASSLRRQPGVLTF. For the CDR3, the DNA is TGTGCCAGCAGCTTAAGGCGGCAGCCGGGCGTCCTGACTTTC.

The chain has TRBV15 and TRBJ1-5, with TRBD1 matching 10 bases. Losses at the gene ends were 0 bases for V and 3 bases for J; bases not matched to a gene: 11. Germline V gives CDR1 LNHNV, CDR2 YYDKDF (reference sequence). This CDR3 has 19 amino acids. CDR3 amino acids: CATSRDLGGTGVDNQPQHF. Here the CDR3 DNA reads TGTGCCACCAGCAGAGATCTGGGGGGGACAGGGGTCGACAATCAGCCCCAGCATTTT.

This clone showed up just once. V usage is TRBV19 and J usage is TRBJ1-1; TRBD1 matches 7 bases. The junction had 8 bases not matched to a gene; V was cut back by 0 bases and J by 1 base. CDR3 size: 17 residues. Germline V gene sequence: CDR1 LNHDA, CDR2 SQIVND (reference sequence). The CDR3 here is CASSIDPITGENTEAFF. The CDR3 DNA follows: TGTGCCAGTAGTATAGATCCGATAACAGGGGAGAACACTGAAGCTTTCTTT. The complete variable domain, with remaining parts taken from reference TRBV19 and TRBJ1-1, reads DGGITQSPKYLFRKEGQNVTLSCEQNLNHDAMYWYRQDPGQGLRLIYYSQIVNDFQKGDIAEGYSVSREKKESFPLTVTSAQKNPTAFYLCASSIDPITGENTEAFFGQGTRLTVV.

CDR3 DNA sequence: TGTGCCAGCAGCTTTGAAGCGGGAGATGATGGCCAGTACTTC. Its translation: CASSFEAGDDGQYF. The gene calls are TRBV7-9 and TRBJ2-5; 8 nucleotides match TRBD2. The CDR3 is 14 residues long. Germline values: CDR1 SEHNR, CDR2 FQNEAQ (reference sequence). Unmatched junction bases numbered 10, after V lost 3 bases and J lost 10 bases.

This sequence joins TRBV28 and TRBJ2-6; possible D gene TRBD1, 6 bases. This CDR3 spans 15 amino acids. Trimming shortened V by 6 bases and J by 2 bases, and 11 bases separated the two germline ends. Germline CDR1 MDHEN, CDR2 SYDVKM. CDR3 loop: CASRQTGTGANVLTF. The CDR3 nucleotides read TGTGCCAGCAGACAAACAGGGACTGGGGCCAACGTCCTGACTTTC.

V is TRBV23-1 and J is TRBJ2-5, with D tentatively TRBD1 (6 bases). TRBV23-1 is an open reading frame, and its role is uncertain. V was trimmed by 0 bases and J by 2 bases, leaving 25 bases between them. This CDR3 has 20 amino acids. CDR3 protein: CASSQSFGDKVIVEQETQYF. In nucleotides, the CDR3 is TGCGCCAGCAGTCAATCCTTTGGGGACAAGGTAATAGTGGAGCAAGAGACCCAGTACTTC.

The J gene is TRBJ2-2, the V gene TRBV7-9; 9 bases are shared with TRBD2. V gave up 5 bases and J gave up 3 bases; unmatched junction bases: 7. This CDR3 has 16 amino acids. Germline lookup yields CDR1 SEHNR and CDR2 FQNEAQ (reference sequence). CDR3 bases: TGTGCCAGCAGCCCCCCCGCGGGAGGGGACACCGGGGAGCTGTTTTTT. Translating gives CASSPPAGGDTGELFF.

This chain joins TRBV28 and TRBJ2-7; D gene unclear. CDR3 size: 15 residues. The V gene lost 3 bases and the J gene lost 1 base, with 13 bases spanning the gap. CDR1 and CDR2 (germline): MDHEN, SYDVKM. DNA for the CDR3: TGTGCCAGCAGTTTCGTTTTTTTTCTATCCTACGAGCAGTACTTC. Protein sequence: CASSFVFFLSYEQYF.

This chain connects TRBV2 to TRBJ2-7; D unresolved. The germline V gene encodes CDR1 SNHLY and CDR2 FYNNEI. The V and J ends lost 3 bases and 0 bases respectively, with 15 bases between them. The CDR3 sequence is 16 residues long. CDR3: CASSEGWTETSYEQYF. Here the CDR3 DNA reads TGTGCCAGCAGTGAGGGTTGGACGGAAACCTCCTACGAGCAGTACTTC.

The gene calls are TRBV28 and TRBJ2-2; D gene ambiguous. The length of the CDR3 is 12 residues. V shed 5 bases and J shed 3 bases, with 4 bases lying between them. From germline, CDR1 is MDHEN and CDR2 SYDVKM. CDR3 sequence (DNA): TGTGCCAGCAGTAAGCACACCGGGGAGCTGTTTTTT. It is translated as CASSKHTGELFF.

The CDR3, as DNA: TGTGCCAGCAGTTCGAACGTACTAGCGGGAGGGCAGCCCTGGGAGCAGTACTTC. This codes for CASSSNVLAGGQPWEQYF. V and J are TRBV28 and TRBJ2-7; 13 positions agree with TRBD2. The V gene's germline CDR1 is MDHEN and CDR2 SYDVKM. Unmatched junction bases numbered 16, after V lost 4 bases and J lost 7 bases. The CDR3 spans 18 residues.